What follows describes a single T cell receptor beta chain. The source of the sample is a study of blood T cell repertoires in COVID-19. Study as a whole: The analysed material was cDNA or gDNA that came from T cells, B-cell-depleted T cells, or PBMCs.

Original methodology: It was from reference gene primer amplification that nucleated cell counts were estimated. TCRdb's table, derived via immunoSEQ multiplex PCR, lists solely in-frame clones and lacks some. V and J calls plus clone size are reproduced from that table; the DNA served to infer D and trimming. The sample records around 100,000 clones, about 91% being singletons. The sequence derives from a human donor in a cohort sampled during active COVID-19. Sequencing input: peripheral blood.

CDR3 sequence reads: CASSLAGRVNEQYF. As DNA, the CDR3 is TGTGCCAGCAGCTTAGCGGGCAGGGTCAACGAGCAGTACTTC. The rearrangement uses TRBV7-2 and TRBJ2-7, with D perhaps matching TRBD1 (5 bases). The CDR3 runs to 14 residues. V dropped 0 bases and J dropped 5 bases, with 11 bases sitting between them. Germline lookup yields CDR1 SGHTA and CDR2 FQGNSA.